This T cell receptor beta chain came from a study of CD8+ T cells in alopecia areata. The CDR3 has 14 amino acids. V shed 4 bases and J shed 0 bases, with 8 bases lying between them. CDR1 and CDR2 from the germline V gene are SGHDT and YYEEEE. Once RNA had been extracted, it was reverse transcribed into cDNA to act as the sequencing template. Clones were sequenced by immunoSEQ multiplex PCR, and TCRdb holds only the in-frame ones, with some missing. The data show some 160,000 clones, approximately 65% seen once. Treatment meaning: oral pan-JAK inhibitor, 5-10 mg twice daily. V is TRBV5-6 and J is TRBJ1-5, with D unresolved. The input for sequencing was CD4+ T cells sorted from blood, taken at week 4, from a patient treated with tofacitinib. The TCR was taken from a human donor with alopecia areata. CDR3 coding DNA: TGTGCCAGCAGCCGGTTCGATAGCAATCAGCCCCAGCATTTT. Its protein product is CASSRFDSNQPQHF.